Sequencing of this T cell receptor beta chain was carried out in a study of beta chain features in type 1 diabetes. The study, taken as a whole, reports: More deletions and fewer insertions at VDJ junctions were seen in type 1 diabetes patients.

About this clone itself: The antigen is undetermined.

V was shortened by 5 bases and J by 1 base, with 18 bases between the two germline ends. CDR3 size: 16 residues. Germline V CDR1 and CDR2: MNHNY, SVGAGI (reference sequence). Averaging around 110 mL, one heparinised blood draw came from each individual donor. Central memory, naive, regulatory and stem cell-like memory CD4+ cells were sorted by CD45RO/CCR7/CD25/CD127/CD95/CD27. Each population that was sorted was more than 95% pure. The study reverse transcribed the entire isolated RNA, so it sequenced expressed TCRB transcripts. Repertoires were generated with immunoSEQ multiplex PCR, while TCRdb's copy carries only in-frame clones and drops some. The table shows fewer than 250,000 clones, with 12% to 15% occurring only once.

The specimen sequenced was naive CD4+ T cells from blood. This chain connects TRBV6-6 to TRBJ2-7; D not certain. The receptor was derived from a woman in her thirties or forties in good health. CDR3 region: CASSPDYSIDSYEQYF. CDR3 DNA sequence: TGTGCCAGCAGTCCCGATTACAGTATCGATTCCTACGAGCAGTACTTC.